A single sample gave rise to the 17 T cell receptor beta chains below, sequenced in a study of blood T cell repertoires in COVID-19. Only in-frame clones appear in the TCRdb table, and some are missing; sequencing was by immunoSEQ multiplex PCR. The sample yields tens of thousands of clones, 87% seen once. Sample: peripheral blood. These receptors all stem from a woman aged 80 or over with acute or convalescent COVID-19.

The rearrangement links TRBV7-9 to TRBJ1-2; no firm D call. The V gene lost 1 base and the J gene lost 8 bases, with 29 bases spanning the gap. The CDR3 runs to 19 residues. The germline CDR1 and CDR2 sequences are SEHNR and FQNEAQ (reference sequence). The CDR3: CASSLGTPGAAVTIRGYTF. In DNA form, the CDR3 reads TGTGCCAGCAGCTTAGGGACGCCCGGAGCGGCGGTGACCATCCGGGGCTACACCTTC.

This chain connects TRBV19 to TRBJ2-5; tentative D call: TRBD2 (6 bases). The CDR3 spans 16 residues. Germline V lookup: CDR1 LNHDA, CDR2 SQIVND (reference sequence). V was trimmed by 5 bases and J by 1 base, leaving 17 bases between them. The CDR3 DNA sequence: TGTGCCAGTAGTTCCGGGCGGGACCTCTTCCAAGAGACCCAGTACTTC. Protein sequence: CASSSGRDLFQETQYF.

This clone was recorded once. The genes are TRBV9 and TRBJ1-2; no clear D gene. There are 16 residues in the CDR3. Trimming left V 3 bases short and J 0 bases short, with 15 bases between. CDR1 and CDR2 (germline): SGDLS, YYNGEE. The CDR3, as DNA: TGTGCCAGCAGCGGGAGGCAGCGAACCTCTAACTATGGCTACACCTTC. Amino acid sequence: CASSGRQRTSNYGYTF.

This clone has only a few counts. The chain couples TRBV28 to TRBJ2-5; 8 bases are a match to TRBD1. With V trimmed by 3 bases and J by 3 bases, 6 bases remained unmatched. There are 15 residues in the CDR3. CDR1 is MDHEN, CDR2 SYDVKM, per germline. The CDR3 sequence is CASSFGGQGKETQYF. The CDR3 nucleotides read TGTGCCAGCAGTTTTGGAGGACAGGGAAAAGAGACCCAGTACTTC.

This rearrangement joins TRBV3-1 (or the pseudogene TRBV3-2) to TRBJ1-6, with TRBD1 matching 12 bases. Trimming took 3 bases from V and 6 from J; bases not matched to a gene: 0. The CDR3 length is 15 residues. CDR1 and CDR2 (germline): LGHDT, YNNKEL (reference sequence). CDR3 sequence: CASSQGQGANSPLHF. In DNA form, the CDR3 reads TGTGCCAGCAGCCAGGGACAGGGGGCTAATTCACCCCTCCACTTT.

The rearrangement joins TRBV28 to TRBJ2-5; possibly TRBD1 for D (6 bases). The V end was cut by 7 bases, the J end by 1 base, with 16 bases between. The CDR3 has 15 residues. Germline V gives CDR1 MDHEN, CDR2 SYDVKM. The CDR3 spells CASTLGGQGQETQYF. For the CDR3, the DNA is TGTGCCAGCACGTTAGGGGGTCAGGGCCAAGAGACCCAGTACTTC.

The chain joins TRBV27 to TRBJ2-7, with 9 nucleotides matching TRBD2. Germline V gene data show CDR1 as MNHEY and CDR2 as SMNVEV (reference sequence). V shed 3 bases, J shed 3 bases, and the junction held 0 bases outside the gene matches. This CDR3 region has 13 residues. For the CDR3, the DNA is TGTGCCAGCAGTTTGCGGGAGGGCTACGAGCAGTACTTC. Translated: CASSLREGYEQYF.

The J gene is TRBJ1-1, the V gene TRBV28, with TRBD1 identical over 8 bases. The CDR3 extends over 16 amino acids. Germline trimming cut 6 bases from V and 0 bases from J; bases unmatched to any gene: 9. The germline CDR1 and CDR2 sequences are MDHEN and SYDVKM. The CDR3 loop reads CASSPNRQGMNTEAFF. The CDR3 DNA follows: TGTGCCAGCAGCCCCAACCGACAGGGGATGAACACTGAAGCTTTCTTT. Based on the CDR3 plus reference TRBV28 and TRBJ1-1, the full variable domain is DVKVTQSSRYLVKRTGEKVFLECVQDMDHENMFWYRQDPGLGLRLIYFSYDVKMKEKGDIPEGYSVSREKKERFSLILESASTNQTSMYLCASSPNRQGMNTEAFFGQGTRLTVV.

J is TRBJ2-1 and V is TRBV24-1; 7 nucleotides agree with TRBD1. Looked up from germline, CDR1 is KGHDR and CDR2 is SFDVKD. The CDR3 length is 18 residues. V was clipped by 4 bases and J by 9 bases; unmatched bases: 20. As DNA, the CDR3 is TGTGCCACCAGTGACCCTGGGGCGACAAGGGGGCGCTTAGGTGAGCAGTTCTTC. Encoded protein: CATSDPGATRGRLGEQFF.

This chain uses TRBV19 with TRBJ2-3; weak D call: TRBD2 (5 bases). CDR3 length: 15 amino acids. CDR1 LNHDA and CDR2 SQIVND come from the germline V gene (reference sequence). V was trimmed by 2 bases and J by 1 base, leaving 10 bases between them. DNA of the CDR3: TGTGCCAGTAGTATATATGCGGGTGGCACAGATACGCAGTATTTT. Translating gives CASSIYAGGTDTQYF.

The rearrangement links TRBV29-1 to TRBJ1-4; D unresolved. The CDR3 loop spans 15 amino acids. V lost 6 bases and J lost 2, with 16 bases in between. Germline V gene data show CDR1 as SQVTM and CDR2 as ANQGSEA. CDR3 in DNA: TGCAGCGTCTCCGGACGCCGAGGGACTAATGAAAAACTGTTTTTT. Protein product: CSVSGRRGTNEKLFF.

The rearrangement uses TRBV6-5 and TRBJ2-6; D perhaps matches TRBD1 (7 bases). The germline V gene encodes CDR1 MNHEY and CDR2 SVGAGI. The V gene lost 7 bases and the J gene lost 0 bases, with 10 bases spanning the gap. The length of the CDR3 is 15 residues. The CDR3 is CASTRGDSGANVLTF. CDR3 nucleotide sequence: TGTGCCAGCACCAGGGGGGACTCTGGGGCCAACGTCCTGACTTTC.

J is TRBJ1-1 and V is TRBV3-1 (or the pseudogene TRBV3-2); weak D call: TRBD1 (5 bases). Trimming shortened V by 6 bases and J by 0 bases, and 17 bases separated the two germline ends. CDR1 LGHDT and CDR2 YNNKEL come from the germline V gene (reference sequence). There are 16 residues in the CDR3. In DNA form, the CDR3 reads TGTGCCAGCAGTCGCGGGGGTGAATTAATGAACACTGAAGCTTTCTTT. Amino acid sequence: CASSRGGELMNTEAFF.

The chain is built from TRBV4-3 and TRBJ1-2; a possible D gene is TRBD1 (5 bases). Trimming took off 5 bases at V and 4 bases at J, with 14 bases between the two ends. CDR1 and CDR2 from the germline V gene are LGHNA and YSLEER. This CDR3 region has 14 residues. CDR3 sequence reads: CASSTGGSGYGYTF. Here the CDR3 DNA reads TGCGCCAGCAGCACAGGTGGCAGTGGCTATGGCTACACCTTC.

The chain links TRBV6-1 to TRBJ1-5; D is unclear. CDR1 and CDR2 from the germline V gene are MNHNS and SASEGT. The ends were cut back, 3 bases at V and 5 bases at J, with 14 bases in the middle. This CDR3 has 15 residues. The DNA of the CDR3 is TGTGCCAGCAGTGAGAGTATCGAGGGTTATCAGCCCCAGCATTTT. This codes for CASSESIEGYQPQHF.

This clone was observed a single time. V gene TRBV2 combines with J gene TRBJ2-2, with 7 bases lining up with TRBD1. V lost 6 bases to trimming and J lost 5 bases; unmatched junction nucleotides: 6. The length of the CDR3 is 14 residues. CDR1 is SNHLY, CDR2 FYNNEI, per germline. DNA for the CDR3: TGTGCCAGCAGACGACAGGGTTGGACCGGGGAGCTGTTTTTT. Translation: CASRRQGWTGELFF.

The V call is TRBV19, the J call TRBJ2-1, with 9 bases aligning to TRBD2. Trimming cost V 6 bases and J 6 bases; bases outside gene matches: 6. CDR3 length equals 14 residues. Germline V gene sequence: CDR1 LNHDA, CDR2 SQIVND (reference sequence). This chain's CDR3 is CASSLTSGINEQFF. The CDR3 DNA sequence: TGTGCCAGTAGCCTGACTAGCGGCATCAATGAGCAGTTCTTC.